This is a list of T cell receptor beta chains from one sample in a study of CD8+ T cells in alopecia areata. Generated by immunoSEQ multiplex PCR, the TCRdb table keeps only in-frame clones and is missing some. The repertoire consists of roughly 200,000 clones, with 50% to 70% occurring once and the leading ten covering under 2%. The specimen comprised CD4+ T cells sorted from blood, sampled at week 0. The receptors here all came from a human donor with alopecia areata. Each CDR3 is given without its conserved first and last residue.

j_call v_call cdr3_aa
TRBJ2-3 TRBV4-3 ASSQGPSDTQY
TRBJ2-7 TRBV29-1 SVGQGSYEQY
TRBJ1-1 TRBV7-6 ASSPAANTEAF
TRBJ1-1 TRBV29-1 SVKQGMNTEAF
TRBJ1-6 TRBV27 ASSLGRGRMNSPLH
TRBJ2-7 TRBV25-1 ASSDWSGGAYEQY
TRBJ2-4 TRBV25-1 ASSADGNIQY
TRBJ2-2 TRBV5-6 ASSLDIKTGELF
TRBJ1-1 TRBV7-6 ASSTPLGTEAF
TRBJ2-7 TRBV29-1 SAAGGFDYEQY
TRBJ1-6 TRBV7-6 ASSPSEANNSPLH
TRBJ1-5 TRBV7-2 ASGDRVGQPQH
TRBJ1-2 TRBV7-9 ASSSHRDGYT
TRBJ1-2 TRBV6-1 ASSEAWTGDGYT
TRBJ2-1 TRBV5-1 ASSLGVNNEQF
TRBJ1-1 TRBV29-1 SVENGGLAF
TRBJ1-2 TRBV4-3 ASSQARQGARGYT